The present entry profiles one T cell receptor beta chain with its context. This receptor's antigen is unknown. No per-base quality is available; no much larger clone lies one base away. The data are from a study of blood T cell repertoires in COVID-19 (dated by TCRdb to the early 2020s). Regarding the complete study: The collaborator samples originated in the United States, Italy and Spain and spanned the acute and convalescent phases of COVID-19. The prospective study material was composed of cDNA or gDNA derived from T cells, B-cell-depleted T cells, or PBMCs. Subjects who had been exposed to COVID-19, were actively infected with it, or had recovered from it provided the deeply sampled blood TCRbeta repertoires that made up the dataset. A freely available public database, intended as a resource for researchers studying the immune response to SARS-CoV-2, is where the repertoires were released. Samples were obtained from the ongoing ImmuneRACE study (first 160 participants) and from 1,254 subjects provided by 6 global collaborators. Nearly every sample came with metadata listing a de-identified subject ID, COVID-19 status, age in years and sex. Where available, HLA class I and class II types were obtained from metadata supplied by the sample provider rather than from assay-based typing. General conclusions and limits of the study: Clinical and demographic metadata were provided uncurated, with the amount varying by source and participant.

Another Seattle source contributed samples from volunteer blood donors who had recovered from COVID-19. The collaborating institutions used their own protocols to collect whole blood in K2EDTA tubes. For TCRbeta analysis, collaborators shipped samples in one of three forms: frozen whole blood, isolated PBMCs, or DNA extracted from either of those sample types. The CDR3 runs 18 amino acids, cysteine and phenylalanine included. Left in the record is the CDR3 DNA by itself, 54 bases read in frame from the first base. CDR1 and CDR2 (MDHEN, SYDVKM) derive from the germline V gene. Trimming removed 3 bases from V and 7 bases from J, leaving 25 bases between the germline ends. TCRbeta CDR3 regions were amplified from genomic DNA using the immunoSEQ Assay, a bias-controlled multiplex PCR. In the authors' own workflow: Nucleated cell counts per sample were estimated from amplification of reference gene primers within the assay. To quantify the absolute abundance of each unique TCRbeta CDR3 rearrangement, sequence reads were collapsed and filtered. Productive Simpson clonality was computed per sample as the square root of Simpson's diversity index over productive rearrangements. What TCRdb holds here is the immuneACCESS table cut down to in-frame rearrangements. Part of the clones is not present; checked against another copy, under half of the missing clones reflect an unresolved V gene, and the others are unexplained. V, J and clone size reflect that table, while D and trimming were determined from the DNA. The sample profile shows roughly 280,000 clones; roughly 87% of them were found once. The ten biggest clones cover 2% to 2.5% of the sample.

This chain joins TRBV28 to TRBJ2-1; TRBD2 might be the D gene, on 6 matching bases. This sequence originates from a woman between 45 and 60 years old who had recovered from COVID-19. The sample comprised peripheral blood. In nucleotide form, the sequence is TGTGCCAGCAGTTTGTCTCCGGGACTCTGGGGCGCCCGGAATGAGCAGTTCTTC. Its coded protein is CASSLSPGLWGARNEQFF.